These 11 T cell receptor beta chains were all obtained from the same sample, sequenced in a study of T cell responses to AZD1222 COVID-19 vaccine. Data came from immunoSEQ multiplex PCR; TCRdb stores just in-frame clones and leaves some out. The sample lists approximately 190,000 clones; 90% to 95% were seen once. Sample: peripheral blood, taken on day 0 of AZD1222 vaccination. The receptors derive from an adult in good health.

The chain joins TRBV2 to TRBJ2-7; D is ambiguous. Looked up from germline, CDR1 is SNHLY and CDR2 is FYNNEI. Trimming took 7 bases from V and 1 from J, leaving 14 bases between them. This CDR3 contains 14 residues. This chain's CDR3 is CASTRSRESYEQYF. The CDR3, as DNA: TGTGCCAGCACCCGAAGCCGTGAGTCCTACGAGCAGTACTTC.

This clone came up once. V is TRBV20-1 and J is TRBJ2-7; no firm D call. From germline, CDR1 is DFQATT and CDR2 SNEGSKA (reference sequence). The CDR3 has 10 amino acids. The V end lost 3 bases, the J end lost 7 bases, and 7 bases lay between the germline ends. The CDR3 DNA reads as TGCAGTGCTAGCATGGGGGAGCAGTACTTC. Its protein product is CSASMGEQYF.

This rearrangement joins TRBV27 to TRBJ2-7; 7 bases line up with TRBD1. Trimming at V came to 10 bases and at J to 2 bases, leaving 5 bases not matched to a gene. This CDR3 comprises 12 residues. Germline V gene lookup returns CDR1 MNHEY and CDR2 SMNVEV (reference sequence). This CDR3 reads CATADRAYEQYF. The CDR3 DNA sequence: TGTGCCACCGCCGACAGGGCCTACGAGCAGTACTTC.

V and J are TRBV6-5 and TRBJ1-2; D might be TRBD1 (5 bases). The germline V and J ends were trimmed by 2 bases and 4 bases, with 8 bases remaining between them. CDR3 size: 13 residues. Germline V gene sequence: CDR1 MNHEY, CDR2 SVGAGI. Here the CDR3 reads CASSYDSLYGYTF. The CDR3 DNA sequence: TGTGCCAGCAGTTACGACAGCCTCTATGGCTACACCTTC.

This chain links TRBV5-6 with TRBJ2-4; D perhaps matches TRBD1 (6 bases). Germline CDR1 is SGHDT and CDR2 is YYEEEE. The CDR3 is 18 amino acids. V was cut by 4 bases and J by 4 bases, with 24 bases left in between. CDR3 in amino acids: CASSLSNRAVRAKNIQYF. The CDR3, as DNA: TGTGCCAGCAGCCTATCGAACAGGGCTGTCCGGGCTAAAAACATTCAGTACTTC.

The rearrangement links TRBV10-2 to TRBJ1-2, with 8 bases aligning to TRBD1. The J segment lost 2 bases and the V segment lost 5 bases, leaving 4 bases of the junction unmatched. This CDR3 comprises 14 residues. Germline V gene data show CDR1 as WSHSY and CDR2 as SAAADI. CDR3 in DNA: TGCGCCAGCAGTAGGGGGGACAGGAACTATGGCTACACCTTC. Translating gives CASSRGDRNYGYTF.

This rearrangement joins TRBV4-2 to TRBJ1-2, with D hard to call. Per the germline V gene, CDR1 is LGHNA and CDR2 is YNFKEQ. The V and J ends lost 0 bases and 4 bases respectively, with 18 bases between them. This CDR3 spans 17 amino acids. For the CDR3, the DNA is TGTGCCAGCAGCCAAGAATTGGCAGACTCGGGTAGCTATGGCTACACCTTC. Amino acid sequence: CASSQELADSGSYGYTF.

This chain joins TRBV19 and TRBJ1-3, with unresolved D. The CDR3 runs 16 residues. Germline lookup yields CDR1 LNHDA and CDR2 SQIVND (reference sequence). Trimming removed 2 bases from V and 0 bases from J, with 11 bases in between. CDR3 sequence: CASSIPLALSGNTIYF. DNA for the CDR3: TGTGCCAGTAGTATACCCCTTGCACTCTCTGGAAACACCATATATTTT.

The chain carries TRBV27 and TRBJ2-1; D unclear. The CDR3 consists of 13 residues. Germline CDR1 MNHEY, CDR2 SMNVEV (reference sequence). Trimming cost V 0 bases and J 4 bases, with 4 bases left between them. The DNA for the CDR3 is TGTGCCAGCAGTTTATCTCTTTACAATGAGCAGTTCTTC. Amino acid sequence: CASSLSLYNEQFF.

This sequence joins TRBV7-9 and TRBJ2-5; 9 positions match TRBD2. The CDR3 is 15 amino acids. Trimming took 2 bases from V and 4 from J; bases not matched to a gene: 5. Germline CDR1 SEHNR, CDR2 FQNEAQ (reference sequence). CDR3 in amino acids: CASSLTAGGGETQYF. The CDR3 DNA is TGTGCCAGCAGCTTAACAGCGGGAGGAGGAGAGACCCAGTACTTC.

V usage is TRBV19 and J usage is TRBJ1-1; possibly TRBD1 for D (5 bases). The germline CDR1 and CDR2 sequences are LNHDA and SQIVND (reference sequence). This CDR3 spans 15 amino acids. V lost 5 bases and J 0 bases, leaving 13 bases between the germline ends. The CDR3 coding sequence is TGTGCCAGTAGTCCAGGGACTCTTTTGAACACTGAAGCTTTCTTT. This sequence encodes CASSPGTLLNTEAFF.